A single sample gave rise to the 28 T cell receptor beta chains below, sequenced in a study of identifying expanded T cells in peripheral blood. TCRdb's table, derived via immunoSEQ multiplex PCR, lists solely in-frame clones and lacks some. The sample carries around 68,000 clones, roughly 86% recorded once. The specimen was blood. Every receptor here comes from a person between 18 and 75 years old in good health.

The rearrangement links TRBV30 to TRBJ2-5, with 8 positions matching TRBD2. Germline CDR1 and CDR2: GTSNPN and SVGIG (reference sequence). The CDR3 totals 12 residues. CDR3 loop: CASTRGGETQYF. In nucleotides, the CDR3 is TGTGCGTCTACACGGGGGGGAGAGACCCAGTACTTC.

The chain joins TRBV28 to TRBJ2-2; D might be TRBD1 or TRBD2, each matching 7 bases. Trimming shortened V by 6 bases and J by 10 bases, and 18 bases separated the two germline ends. Germline loops: CDR1 MDHEN, CDR2 SYDVKM. The CDR3 extends over 14 amino acids. CDR3 in amino acids: CASSSGGDRAELFF. DNA of the CDR3: TGTGCCAGCAGCTCGGGGGGCGACAGGGCGGAGCTGTTTTTT. The complete variable domain, with remaining parts taken from reference TRBV28 and TRBJ2-2, reads DVKVTQSSRYLVKRTGEKVFLECVQDMDHENMFWYRQDPGLGLRLIYFSYDVKMKEKGDIPEGYSVSREKKERFSLILESASTNQTSMYLCASSSGGDRAELFFGEGSRLTVL.

This chain uses TRBV6-4 with TRBJ2-3, with TRBD2 matching over 12 bases. After removal of 6 bases from V and 4 bases from J, the junction contained 8 bases not matched to a gene. The CDR3 length is 16 residues. Germline V CDR1 and CDR2: MRHNA, SNTAGT. The CDR3 nucleotides are TGTGCCAGCAGCCAGACTAGCGGGAGCGGGGCAGATACGCAGTATTTT. This translates into CASSQTSGSGADTQYF.

V is TRBV9 and J is TRBJ2-7; D is tentatively TRBD1 or TRBD2 (5 bases each). The CDR3 spans 15 residues. The V gene's germline CDR1 is SGDLS and CDR2 YYNGEE. V lost 0 bases and J 2 bases, leaving 12 bases between the germline ends. The CDR3 DNA reads as TGTGCCAGCAGCGTAGGGGACCGGGCGACCTACGAGCAGTACTTC. It is translated as CASSVGDRATYEQYF.

CDR3 DNA: TGTGCCAGCAGCTTCCTTCGAGATACGCAGTATTTT. This sequence encodes CASSFLRDTQYF. This sequence joins TRBV5-4 and TRBJ2-3; D is ambiguous. Trimming shortened V by 2 bases and J by 5 bases, and 6 bases separated the two germline ends. Germline loops: CDR1 SGHNT, CDR2 YYREEE (reference sequence). The CDR3 loop spans 12 amino acids.

The gene calls are TRBV18 and TRBJ2-5; 12 positions match TRBD1. V shed 2 bases and J 1 base; nucleotides not matched to a gene: 2. This CDR3 contains 16 residues. Germline CDR1 and CDR2: KGHSH and LQKENI. CDR3 sequence: CASSPGTGGFQETQYF. For the CDR3, the DNA is TGTGCCAGCTCACCAGGGACAGGGGGCTTCCAAGAGACCCAGTACTTC.

CDR3 sequence: CASSLRDQYNEQFF. DNA of the CDR3: TGTGCCAGCAGCTTAAGGGATCAATACAATGAGCAGTTCTTC. The V and J genes are TRBV7-3 and TRBJ2-1; D unresolved. This CDR3 comprises 14 residues. CDR1 SGHTA and CDR2 FQGTGA come from the germline V gene. V was cut by 1 base and J by 4 bases, with 8 bases left in between.

CDR3 sequence (DNA): TGTGCCAGCAGCCCACCGCTCAGGTTGAACACTGAAGCTTTCTTT. This translates into CASSPPLRLNTEAFF. The genes are TRBV28 and TRBJ1-1; the D is unclear. The CDR3 covers 15 residues. Germline CDR1 is MDHEN and CDR2 is SYDVKM. The V end was cut by 6 bases, the J end by 0 bases, with 14 bases between.

V and J are TRBV11-2 and TRBJ1-1; 7 bases agree with TRBD1. Trimming removed 5 bases from V and 0 bases from J; junction bases left unmatched: 3. Germline CDR1 is SGHAT and CDR2 is FQNNGV. The CDR3 sequence is 14 residues long. CDR3 protein: CASSPDRVNTEAFF. The CDR3 DNA sequence: TGTGCCAGCAGCCCCGACAGGGTGAACACTGAAGCTTTCTTT.

This chain connects TRBV7-9 to TRBJ2-1, with D hard to call. This CDR3 has 14 residues. The V gene lost 7 bases and the J gene lost 0 bases, with 10 bases spanning the gap. The V gene's germline CDR1 is SEHNR and CDR2 FQNEAQ (reference sequence). The DNA of the CDR3 is TGTGCCAGCATCATCCCGAGCTCCTACAATGAGCAGTTCTTC. Translated, it gives CASIIPSSYNEQFF. Using reference TRBV7-9 and TRBJ2-1 for the parts outside the CDR3, the full variable domain is DTGVSQNPRHKITKRGQNVTFRCDPISEHNRLYWYRQTLGQGPEFLTYFQNEAQLEKSRLLSDRFSAERPKGSFSTLEIQRTEQGDSAMYLCASIIPSSYNEQFFGPGTRLTVL.

V usage is TRBV19 and J usage is TRBJ2-5, with unresolved D. Germline V gene sequence: CDR1 LNHDA, CDR2 SQIVND (reference sequence). V was trimmed by 3 bases and J by 1 base, leaving 3 bases between them. This CDR3 comprises 12 residues. CDR3 protein: CASSISQETQYF. For the CDR3, the DNA is TGTGCCAGTAGTATCAGCCAAGAGACCCAGTACTTC.

The chain combines TRBV28 with TRBJ1-5, with no clear D. Germline V lookup: CDR1 MDHEN, CDR2 SYDVKM. The CDR3 extends over 17 amino acids. The ends were cut back, 3 bases at V and 7 bases at J, with 22 bases in the middle. The CDR3 reads CASSFDFVAGFWQPQHF. The CDR3 DNA reads TGTGCCAGCAGTTTCGACTTCGTGGCGGGGTTTTGGCAGCCCCAGCATTTT.

The chain has TRBV6-4 and TRBJ2-3; D may be TRBD2 (6 bases). Germline loops: CDR1 MRHNA, CDR2 SNTAGT. The CDR3 length is 14 residues. The V end was cut by 8 bases, the J end by 0 bases, with 12 bases between. This CDR3 reads CASSPGTSTDTQYF. In DNA, the CDR3 is TGTGCCAGCTCCCCCGGGACTAGCACAGATACGCAGTATTTT.

This clone was found once. J is TRBJ1-2 and V is TRBV29-1; 7 bases line up with TRBD1. V trimming: 5 bases; J trimming: 3 bases; junction bases outside the gene matches: 15. The CDR3 is 16 residues long. Germline V gene lookup returns CDR1 SQVTM and CDR2 ANQGSEA. The CDR3 sequence: CSVWPPTGEGYYGYTF. The DNA of the CDR3 is TGCAGCGTTTGGCCCCCTACAGGGGAGGGTTACTATGGCTACACCTTC.

The chain combines TRBV11-2 with TRBJ2-7; tentatively, D is TRBD2 (5 bases). Germline V gives CDR1 SGHAT, CDR2 FQNNGV. Trimming left V 6 bases short and J 4 bases short, with 19 bases between. The CDR3 spans 15 residues. The CDR3 sequence is CASSLEVGYLYEQYF. For the CDR3, the DNA is TGTGCCAGCAGTCTGGAGGTAGGGTACCTTTACGAGCAGTACTTC. Drawing the rest from reference TRBV11-2 and TRBJ2-7, the complete variable domain is EAGVAQSPRYKIIEKRQSVAFWCNPISGHATLYWYQQILGQGPKLLIQFQNNGVVDDSQLPKDRFSAERLKGVDSTLKIQPAKLEDSAVYLCASSLEVGYLYEQYFGPGTRLTVT.

The CDR3 bases are TGCGCCAGCAGGGCAGCGGGGGACACTGAAGCTTTCTTT. Its translation is CASRAAGDTEAFF. J is TRBJ1-1 and V is TRBV10-1; possible D gene TRBD1, 5 bases. This CDR3 contains 13 residues. V dropped 6 bases and J dropped 3 bases, with 11 bases sitting between them. Germline assignment: CDR1 WNHNN and CDR2 SYGVQD (reference sequence).

The V and J genes are TRBV19 and TRBJ1-1; TRBD1 is a possible D gene (5 bases). CDR1 and CDR2 (germline): LNHDA, SQIVND (reference sequence). V lost 5 bases, J lost 6 bases, and 16 bases lay in between. CDR3 length equals 14 residues. The CDR3 loop reads CASSLSGRGSEAFF. The DNA for the CDR3 is TGTGCCAGTAGTCTGTCCGGGAGGGGATCTGAAGCTTTCTTT.

The chain employs TRBV9 and TRBJ2-1, with 13 bases identical to TRBD2. Germline V CDR1 and CDR2: SGDLS, YYNGEE. V trimming: 5 bases; J trimming: 6 bases; junction bases outside the gene matches: 11. The CDR3 length is 17 residues. For the CDR3, the DNA is TGTGCCAGCAGTTCTAGACTAGCGGGAGGTCAGCGCAATGAGCAGTTCTTC. Translation: CASSSRLAGGQRNEQFF. Filled out from reference TRBV9 and TRBJ2-1, the complete variable domain reads DSGVTQTPKHLITATGQRVTLRCSPRSGDLSVYWYQQSLDQGLQFLIQYYNGEERAKGNILERFSAQQFPDLHSELNLSSLELGDSALYFCASSSRLAGGQRNEQFFGPGTRLTVL.

The gene calls are TRBV6-1 and TRBJ1-1; possibly TRBD1 for D (6 bases). The V gene's germline CDR1 is MNHNS and CDR2 SASEGT. The CDR3 loop spans 14 amino acids. V was cut by 6 bases and J by 8 bases, with 19 bases left in between. This chain's CDR3 is CASSANRVTTEAFF. Here the CDR3 DNA reads TGTGCCAGCAGCGCCAACAGGGTAACCACAGAAGCTTTCTTT.

This rearrangement joins TRBV28 to TRBJ1-2; TRBD1 matches at 10 bases. The CDR3 runs 14 residues. CDR1 MDHEN and CDR2 SYDVKM come from the germline V gene. V was pared by 7 bases and J by 6 bases, with 8 bases of the junction left unmatched. The CDR3 spells CASIGQGGINGYTF. For the CDR3, the DNA is TGTGCCAGCATCGGACAGGGGGGTATTAATGGCTACACCTTC.

The J gene is TRBJ2-1, the V gene TRBV4-1; the D is unclear. This CDR3 region has 17 residues. V gave up 0 bases and J gave up 0 bases, with 12 bases separating them. CDR1 and CDR2 from the germline V gene are MGHRA and YSYEKL. CDR3 loop: CASSQEIGLSSYNEQFF. Here the CDR3 DNA reads TGCGCCAGCAGCCAAGAGATTGGGCTAAGCTCCTACAATGAGCAGTTCTTC.

The chain combines TRBV5-1 with TRBJ1-2, with D perhaps matching TRBD1 (6 bases). The germline V gene encodes CDR1 SGHRS and CDR2 YFSETQ. The length of the CDR3 is 14 residues. With 0 bases removed from V and 2 bases from J, the gap between germline ends came to 8 bases. CDR3 nucleotides: TGCGCCAGCAGCTTGGCCAGGGGAAACTATGGCTACACCTTC. This sequence encodes CASSLARGNYGYTF.

The V call is TRBV6-6, the J call TRBJ1-2; 8 bases line up with TRBD1. Germline V gives CDR1 MNHNY, CDR2 SVGAGI (reference sequence). V trimming: 2 bases; J trimming: 7 bases; junction bases outside the gene matches: 6. This CDR3 is 14 amino acids long. CDR3 in DNA: TGTGCCAGCAGTTACGACAGGGGCCTATCTGGCTACACCTTC. Translating it yields CASSYDRGLSGYTF.

This clone was counted between two and nine times. The V and J genes are TRBV6-5 and TRBJ1-5, with a tentative D call TRBD1 (5 bases). This CDR3 region has 15 residues. V was cut by 0 bases and J by 5 bases, with 11 bases left in between. Per germline, CDR1 MNHEY and CDR2 SVGAGI. The CDR3 sequence: CASSYSIGAHQPQHF. In nucleotides, the CDR3 is TGTGCCAGCAGTTACTCGATCGGGGCCCATCAGCCCCAGCATTTT.

The chain couples TRBV18 to TRBJ1-2; 7 bases map to TRBD1. Germline lookup yields CDR1 KGHSH and CDR2 LQKENI. The CDR3 totals 17 residues. V trimming: 3 bases; J trimming: 2 bases; junction bases outside the gene matches: 12. This chain's CDR3 is CASSPSNRLTGNYGYTF. DNA of the CDR3: TGTGCCAGCTCACCCTCGAATCGCTTGACAGGGAACTATGGCTACACCTTC.

In the case of this clone: In the same sample, other DNA sequences code for this CDR3. J is TRBJ2-7 and V is TRBV30, with TRBD1 identical over 9 bases. The CDR3 is 13 amino acids. The germline V gene encodes CDR1 GTSNPN and CDR2 SVGIG (reference sequence). V was clipped by 0 bases and J by 3 bases; unmatched bases: 0. The CDR3 DNA reads as TGTGCCTGGAGTGTGGACAGGGGCTACGAGCAGTACTTC. Residues: CAWSVDRGYEQYF.

This chain connects TRBV5-1 to TRBJ2-7, with D possibly TRBD1 on 5 matching bases. V lost 3 bases and J 0 bases, leaving 10 bases between the germline ends. The CDR3 consists of 14 residues. Germline lookup yields CDR1 SGHRS and CDR2 YFSETQ. The CDR3 DNA reads as TGCGCCAGCAGCTCACAGGCGAGCTCCTACGAGCAGTACTTC. Its translation is CASSSQASSYEQYF.

The rearrangement links TRBV14 to TRBJ2-7; 11 bases line up with TRBD2. In germline, CDR1 is SGHDN, CDR2 FVKESK. V was clipped by 4 bases and J by 7 bases; unmatched bases: 9. CDR3 length: 15 amino acids. The CDR3 DNA reads as TGTGCCAGCAGCCTTATCCCGGGACTAGCGGCGGAGCAGTACTTC. Its protein product is CASSLIPGLAAEQYF.